Listed below are T cell receptor beta chains from one sample, sequenced in a study of beta chain features in type 1 diabetes. Clones were sequenced by immunoSEQ multiplex PCR, and TCRdb holds only the in-frame ones, with some missing. The top ten hold around 0.12% of the sample, which has 500,000 to 800,000 clones, roughly an eighth seen once. Sequencing input: naive CD4+ T cells from blood. These receptors all come from a man under 40 with type 1 diabetes. The CDR3 runs from the conserved cysteine through the conserved F or W. A D gene is named only where the DNA matches it firmly. Only part of the rows carry a size: once, few, many, or a class if the clone is expanded.

clone size | D gene | J gene | CDR3 length | V gene | CDR3 protein | CDR3 DNA
. | TRBD2 | TRBJ2-3 | 15 | TRBV5-4 | CASRSAGGIKDTQYF | TGTGCCAGCAGGTCCGCGGGGGGGATAAAGGATACGCAGTATTTT
. | . | TRBJ2-2 | 13 | TRBV6-6 | CASWNPNTGELFF | TGTGCCAGCTGGAATCCGAACACCGGGGAGCTGTTTTTT
. | . | TRBJ1-5 | 15 | TRBV30 | CAWSVKPTRVQPQHF | TGTGCCTGGAGTGTAAAGCCCACGAGGGTTCAGCCCCAGCATTTT
. | . | TRBJ1-1 | 15 | TRBV28 | CASSIPGDMNTEAFF | TGTGCCAGCAGTATCCCAGGGGACATGAACACTGAAGCTTTCTTT
few | . | TRBJ2-5 | 13 | TRBV5-1 | CASSPDNEETQYF | TGCGCCAGCAGCCCTGACAACGAAGAGACCCAGTACTTC
few | . | TRBJ1-5 | 13 | TRBV4-3 | CASSQGIGQPQHF | TGCGCCAGCAGCCAAGGCATCGGTCAGCCCCAGCATTTT
few | TRBD1 | TRBJ2-7 | 14 | TRBV7-9 | CASTPGQGAYEQYF | TGTGCCAGCACCCCGGGACAGGGGGCCTACGAGCAGTACTTC
. | . | TRBJ1-2 | 15 | TRBV7-9 | CASSLEGLPFGGYTF | TGTGCCAGCAGCTTAGAGGGACTCCCTTTCGGGGGCTACACCTTC
. | TRBD1 | TRBJ2-4 | 15 | TRBV9 | CASSVGRGSKNIQYF | TGTGCCAGCAGCGTAGGCAGGGGGTCCAAAAACATTCAGTACTTC
few | . | TRBJ2-6 | 17 | TRBV19 | CASSIDAGMTGANVLTF | TGTGCCAGTAGTATAGATGCAGGGATGACTGGGGCCAACGTCCTGACTTTC
few | TRBD2 | TRBJ2-7 | 14 | TRBV6-5 | CASSYTGGPTEQYF | TGTGCCAGCAGTTACACGGGGGGGCCTACTGAGCAGTACTTC
few | . | TRBJ1-2 | 17 | TRBV7-2 | CASSSPPPAGTNYGYTF | TGTGCCAGCAGCTCTCCCCCCCCGGCAGGGACAAACTATGGCTACACCTTC
. | . | TRBJ2-3 | 15 | TRBV7-9 | CASSFGAQLADTQYF | TGTGCCAGCAGCTTCGGGGCACAGCTCGCAGATACGCAGTATTTT
. | TRBD1 | TRBJ2-3 | 15 | TRBV6-5 | CASSPYRGNTDTQYF | TGTGCCAGCAGTCCCTACAGGGGGAACACAGATACGCAGTATTTT
. | . | TRBJ1-5 | 15 | TRBV18 | CASSSSQGRDQPQHF | TGTGCCAGCTCAAGCTCACAGGGAAGGGATCAGCCCCAGCATTTT
few | . | TRBJ2-7 | 14 | TRBV28 | CASRRRDISYEQYF | TGTGCCAGCAGACGGCGGGACATCTCCTACGAGCAGTACTTC
. | . | TRBJ2-5 | 13 | TRBV28 | CASTAGSAETQYF | TGTGCCAGCACCGCGGGCTCCGCAGAGACCCAGTACTTC
once | TRBD1 | TRBJ1-4 | 14 | TRBV4-2 | CASSQGQRNEKLFF | TGTGCCAGCAGCCAGGGACAGCGTAATGAAAAACTGTTTTTT
. | TRBD2 | TRBJ2-1 | 17 | TRBV14 | CASSQGFGTSGFNEQFF | TGTGCCAGCAGCCAAGGTTTCGGGACTAGCGGTTTCAATGAGCAGTTCTTC
once | . | TRBJ2-7 | 15 | TRBV6-6 | CASSYSLAGSYEQYF | TGTGCCAGCAGTTACTCTTTGGCCGGATCCTACGAGCAGTACTTC
few | TRBD1 | TRBJ1-5 | 15 | TRBV27 | CASSLLGQGRQPQHF | TGTGCCAGCAGTTTATTGGGACAGGGGCGACAGCCCCAGCATTTT
. | . | TRBJ1-6 | 14 | TRBV6-5 | CASSHGGGNSPLHF | TGTGCCAGCAGTCACGGAGGGGGGAATTCACCCCTCCACTTT
. | TRBD1 | TRBJ2-2 | 14 | TRBV7-9 | CATKGQPNTGELFF | TGTGCCACCAAGGGACAGCCGAACACCGGGGAGCTGTTTTTT
few | . | TRBJ1-3 | 12 | TRBV5-8 | CASSLAVNTIYF | TGTGCCAGCAGCTTGGCCGTAAACACCATATATTTT
. | . | TRBJ1-2 | 14 | TRBV28 | CASSPTGAGYGYTF | TGTGCCAGCAGTCCCACCGGGGCAGGCTATGGCTACACCTTC
few | . | TRBJ2-5 | 11 | TRBV2 | CASSDYRLRYF | TGTGCCAGCAGCGATTACAGATTACGGTACTTC